These 5 T cell receptor beta chains were sequenced from one sample in a study of tumor and adjacent non-tumor tissue in lung cancer (dated by TCRdb to 2016 to 2019). Libraries were constructed by multiplex PCR. Sequencing relied on an Illumina HiSeq 2500. TCRbeta libraries were constructed through three rounds of nested PCR with primers (Table S4) according to protocols adapted from ARM-PCR. Clones were called with MiXCR by TCRdb after fastp trimmed the public reads at Q25, and only in-frame beta chains were retained. Rows with a matching CDR3 protein are joined into one entry that keeps the most common DNA and genes. The sample table contains 200,000 to 250,000 distinct CDR3 sequences; only one count was recorded for around 71% of them. 25% of the sample lies in the top ten. RNA was isolated from bulk unsorted tissue, and RNA quality was assessed with a NanoDrop ND-1000 and an Agilent 2100. The sample consisted of lung tumor tissue. These receptors came from a man aged 55-75 years with non-small cell lung cancer.

A remark on this clonotype: Without the conserved terminal phenylalanine or tryptophan, this CDR3 likely stems from a read error. The chain combines TRBV11-2 with TRBJ1-2; TRBD1 matches 9 bases. Germline assignment: CDR1 SGHAT and CDR2 FQNNGV. CDR3 size: 13 residues. V lost 5 bases to trimming and J lost 7 bases; unmatched junction nucleotides: 5. The chain's CDR3 is CASSTWDRVGYTL. The CDR3 coding sequence is TGTGCCAGCAGCACCTGGGACAGGGTTGGCTACACCCTC.

The genes are TRBV20-1 and TRBJ2-7; either TRBD1 or TRBD2 may fit D (6 bases each). Trimming stripped 2 bases from V and 5 bases from J, with 16 bases between. CDR3 length equals 14 residues. The germline gives CDR1 DFQATT, CDR2 SNEGSKA (reference sequence). In DNA, the CDR3 is TGCAGTGCTAGATCGGGTCAGGGGAGGCACGAGCAGTACTTC. Translation: CSARSGQGRHEQYF.

A remark on this clonotype: A read error may account for a junction end that differs from germline. The J gene is TRBJ1-1, the V gene TRBV11-3; 8 bases fit TRBD1. The CDR3 sequence is 15 residues long. The V gene's germline CDR1 is SGHNT and CDR2 YENEEA. The CDR3 sequence is CASSLRTGMNTGAFF. For the CDR3, the DNA is TGTGCCAGCAGCTTGAGGACAGGGATGAACACTGGAGCTTTCTTT.

The V and J genes are TRBV28 and TRBJ2-7; no firm D call. This CDR3 contains 13 residues. Germline V gene sequence: CDR1 MDHEN, CDR2 SYDVKM. The V gene lost 10 bases and the J gene lost 2 bases, with 15 bases spanning the gap. CDR3 region: CATTESSTYEQYF. The DNA for the CDR3 is TGTGCCACCACAGAAAGCTCCACCTACGAGCAGTACTTC.

The chain has TRBV29-1 and TRBJ1-2; 12 positions agree with TRBD1. This CDR3 has 12 residues. Germline CDR1 is SQVTM and CDR2 is ANQGSEA. V gave up 5 bases and J gave up 12 bases; unmatched junction bases: 7. CDR3 nucleotides: TGCAGCGTTCCCGGGACAGGGGGCACCAACACCTTC. It yields the protein CSVPGTGGTNTF.